Sequencing of this T cell receptor beta chain was carried out in a study of persistence of HIV-infected CD4 T cells. Remarks on this clone: Its cognate antigen is unknown.

The immunoSEQ assay was version 4, run in survey mode. Only in-frame clones appear in the TCRdb table, and some are missing; sequencing was by immunoSEQ multiplex PCR. The sample lists roughly 41,000 clones, approximately 90% occurring once. The CDR3 length is 15 residues. In germline, CDR1 is KGHDR, CDR2 SFDVKD. With 2 bases removed from V and 2 bases from J, the gap between germline ends came to 11 bases. This nonspecific control used anti-CD3/anti-CD28 bead stimulation of CD4+ T cells. Sorting of responding CD4+ T cells relied on upregulated CD40 ligand together with CD69. Donors were HIV-1-infected adults who began suppressive ART during chronic infection. Study results and caveats: Compared with CD3/CD28-stimulated cells, CMV- and Gag-responding cells showed lower TCRbeta richness.

This specimen consisted of CD4+ T cells sorted from PBMCs after approximately 19-hour stimulation, obtained from a patient who received antiretroviral therapy. The sequence came from an adult man with HIV who was CMV-seropositive. The V call is TRBV24-1, the J call TRBJ2-5; a weak D match, TRBD2 (5 bases). The CDR3 coding sequence is TGTGCCACCAGTGATTCCCGCCGGGGACAAGAGACCCAGTACTTC. Translating it yields CATSDSRRGQETQYF.